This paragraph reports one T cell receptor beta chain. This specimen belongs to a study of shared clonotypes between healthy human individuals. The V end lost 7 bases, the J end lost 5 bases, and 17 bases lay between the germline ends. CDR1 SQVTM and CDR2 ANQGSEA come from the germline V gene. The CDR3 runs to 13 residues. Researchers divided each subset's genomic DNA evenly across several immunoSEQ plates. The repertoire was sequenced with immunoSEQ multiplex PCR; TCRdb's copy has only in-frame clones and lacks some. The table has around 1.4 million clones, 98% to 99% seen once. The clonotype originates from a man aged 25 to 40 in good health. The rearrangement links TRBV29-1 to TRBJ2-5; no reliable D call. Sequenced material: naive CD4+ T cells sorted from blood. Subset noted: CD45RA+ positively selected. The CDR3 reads CSALEWLGETQYF. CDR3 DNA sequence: TGCAGCGCCCTTGAATGGCTAGGGGAGACCCAGTACTTC.